The rows below give T cell receptor beta chains drawn from one sample of a study of prognosis after radiotherapy for stage I lung cancer. TCRdb reprocessed the multiplex PCR reads via MiXCR and lists one record per CDR3 protein. The sample has some 20,000 distinct CDR3 sequences, 55% seen once. Sample: PBMCs, taken before or after stereotactic body radiation therapy (not recorded which). The source of these receptors is a donor over 45 with non-small cell lung cancer. Each CDR3 is given with its conserved first and last residue. The D gene is left open where the match is weak. Expanded clones get a size class; other rows say once, few or many, or leave the size out.

d_call j_call v_call clone_size cdr3_aa cdr3_nt
NA TRBJ1-4 TRBV12-3/TRBV12-4 many CARPGSGWGEKLFF TGTGCCAGGCCTGGGTCAGGGTGGGGTGAAAAACTGTTTTTT
NA TRBJ1-2 TRBV5-1 medium-sized CASSPYEGGYTF TGCGCCAGCAGCCCATACGAGGGAGGCTACACCTTC
NA TRBJ2-1 TRBV11-2 medium-sized CASSPGMLGFSSYNEQFF TGTGCCAGCAGCCCCGGGATGCTGGGCTTTAGCTCCTACAATGAGCAGTTCTTC
TRBD2 TRBJ2-7 TRBV20-1 NA CSARDPAGGYEQYF TGCAGTGCTAGAGATCCAGCGGGAGGCTACGAGCAGTACTTC
NA TRBJ2-5 TRBV2 NA CASSNTVGAETQYF TGTGCCAGCAGCAACACGGTGGGGGCAGAGACCCAGTACTTC
NA TRBJ1-1 TRBV5-6 many CASSLDLEAFF TGTGCCAGCAGCTTAGATCTTGAAGCTTTCTTT
TRBD2 TRBJ2-1 TRBV28 NA CASSVSRLAGVRSYNEQFF TGTGCCAGCAGTGTCTCAAGACTAGCGGGAGTTCGTTCCTACAATGAGCAGTTCTTC
TRBD1 TRBJ1-4 TRBV13 NA CASSTRQGGREKLFF TGTGCCAGCAGCACGCGACAGGGGGGACGTGAAAAACTGTTTTTT
TRBD1 TRBJ1-6 TRBV6-2/TRBV6-3 NA CASSPTGTGYNSPLHF TGTGCCAGCAGCCCGACCGGGACAGGGTATAATTCACCCCTCCACTTT
NA TRBJ2-7 TRBV9 many CASSPGLGVYEQYF TGTGCCAGCAGCCCAGGACTGGGAGTGTACGAGCAGTACTTC
TRBD2 TRBJ2-7 TRBV6-1 medium-sized CASSVISGSDEQYF TGTGCCAGCAGCGTGATTAGCGGGAGCGACGAGCAGTACTTC
NA TRBJ1-4 TRBV5-1 many CASSSGLGVLGEKLFF TGCGCCAGCAGCTCGGGGTTGGGGGTGCTGGGTGAAAAACTGTTTTTT
TRBD2 TRBJ2-3 TRBV7-6 NA CASSPSWGGGTQYF TGTGCCAGCAGCCCATCTTGGGGCGGGGGTACGCAGTATTTT
NA TRBJ1-2 TRBV20-1 NA CSARGDGDPGYTF TGCAGTGCTAGAGGAGACGGGGACCCTGGCTACACCTTC
TRBD2 TRBJ2-5 TRBV6-5 NA CASSYSAGAGETQYF TGTGCCAGCAGTTACTCAGCGGGGGCGGGGGAGACCCAGTACTTC
NA TRBJ1-6 TRBV6-1 NA CASSETDYNSPLHF TGTGCCAGCAGCGAGACGGACTATAATTCACCCCTCCACTTT
NA TRBJ1-2 TRBV12-3/TRBV12-4 NA CASSPQGIPIGYTF TGTGCCAGCAGTCCTCAGGGGATTCCCATTGGCTACACCTTC
NA TRBJ1-6 TRBV10-3 many CAISGDMDSPLHF TGTGCCATCAGTGGGGATATGGATTCACCCCTCCACTTT
NA TRBJ2-1 TRBV4-2 NA CASSPHEDSYNEQFF TGTGCCAGCAGCCCCCACGAGGACTCCTACAATGAGCAGTTCTTC
NA TRBJ2-7 TRBV9 many CASSATGSTYEQYF TGTGCCAGCAGCGCCACAGGATCCACCTACGAGCAGTACTTC
TRBD2 TRBJ2-1 TRBV6-2/TRBV6-3 many CASSPPRAGGVNEQFF TGTGCCAGCAGTCCCCCCCGGGCGGGAGGAGTCAATGAGCAGTTCTTC
NA TRBJ1-2 TRBV29-1 many CSVGYSNYGYTF TGCAGCGTTGGTTATTCCAACTATGGCTACACCTTC
NA TRBJ2-7 TRBV3-1 NA CASSQERGVQYF TGTGCCAGCAGCCAAGAACGTGGGGTGCAGTACTTC
NA TRBJ1-6 TRBV20-1 NA CSARVPGGFDSPLHF TGCAGTGCTAGAGTACCCGGAGGGTTTGATTCACCCCTCCACTTT
NA TRBJ2-7 TRBV7-2 NA CASSLGAGRSYEQYF TGTGCCAGCAGCTTAGGGGCGGGGCGCTCCTACGAGCAGTACTTC
TRBD1 TRBJ1-5 TRBV19 medium-sized CASRPDRVRGDQPQHF TGTGCCAGTCGTCCCGACAGGGTCCGAGGAGATCAGCCCCAGCATTTT
NA TRBJ2-4 TRBV7-8 many CASSLDRSLNIQYF TGTGCCAGCAGCTTAGACAGGTCATTAAACATTCAGTACTTC
NA TRBJ2-7 TRBV20-1 NA CSASVTGYEQYF TGCAGTGCTAGTGTTACTGGCTACGAGCAGTACTTC
TRBD1 TRBJ1-2 TRBV7-9 many CASSLYPPGGAFGYTF TGTGCCAGCAGCTTATACCCACCAGGGGGCGCCTTTGGCTACACCTTC
NA TRBJ1-2 TRBV12-3/TRBV12-4 NA CASRRDVPYGYTF TGTGCCAGCCGACGTGACGTTCCCTATGGCTACACCTTC
TRBD1 TRBJ2-7 TRBV10-3 many CAINTGTGGMTYEQYF TGTGCCATCAACACCGGGACAGGGGGCATGACCTACGAGCAGTACTTC
NA TRBJ1-2 TRBV19 NA CASRPQDMKPYGYTF TGTGCCAGTAGACCCCAGGATATGAAGCCCTATGGCTACACCTTC
NA TRBJ2-1 TRBV4-2 many CASSQDRKGTIGHNEQFF TGTGCCAGCAGCCAAGATCGAAAAGGGACCATAGGGCACAATGAGCAGTTCTTC
TRBD1 TRBJ2-1 TRBV19 NA CASSQKFGPGGGEQFF TGTGCCAGTAGTCAAAAGTTCGGACCAGGGGGCGGTGAGCAGTTCTTC
NA TRBJ2-3 TRBV28 many CASSPLKERTDTQYF TGTGCCAGCAGCCCCCTAAAGGAGCGGACAGATACGCAGTATTTT
NA TRBJ1-1 TRBV5-1 NA CASSFVGLGEAFF TGCGCCAGCAGCTTTGTGGGATTGGGTGAAGCTTTCTTT
TRBD2 TRBJ2-1 TRBV6-2/TRBV6-3 few CASSHSRGPSGNNEQFF TGTGCCAGTAGTCACTCGAGGGGCCCTAGCGGGAACAATGAGCAGTTCTTC
TRBD1 TRBJ2-2 TRBV15 NA CATSRDWSGGSGELFF TGTGCCACCAGCAGAGATTGGTCAGGGGGTTCCGGGGAGCTGTTTTTT
NA TRBJ2-2 TRBV28 NA CASGLWGTGELFF TGTGCCAGCGGTTTGTGGGGTACAGGGGAGCTGTTTTTT
TRBD2 TRBJ2-7 TRBV11-2 NA CASSSRWLAGVSEQYF TGTGCCAGCAGCTCAAGGTGGCTAGCGGGAGTATCCGAGCAGTACTTC
NA TRBJ2-3 TRBV27 NA CASSLSGDGTQYF TGTGCCAGCAGTTTATCAGGGGACGGAACGCAGTATTTT
TRBD1 TRBJ2-7 TRBV7-9 once CASGTGLSYEQYF TGTGCCAGCGGGACAGGGCTTTCCTACGAGCAGTACTTC
TRBD2 TRBJ2-2 TRBV27 NA CASSSRTRGSRITGELFF TGTGCCAGCAGTTCCAGGACTAGAGGGAGTCGAATCACAGGGGAGCTGTTTTTT
NA TRBJ2-7 TRBV6-2/TRBV6-3 NA CASTGSGLHEQYF TGTGCCAGCACCGGGTCAGGCCTTCACGAGCAGTACTTC
TRBD2 TRBJ2-7 TRBV28 NA CASSTAGGPKYEQYF TGTGCCAGCAGTACAGCGGGAGGGCCTAAGTACGAGCAGTACTTC
NA TRBJ2-2 TRBV7-8 many CASSSPVAQGGYTGELFF TGTGCCAGCAGCTCCCCGGTGGCGCAGGGGGGGTACACCGGGGAGCTGTTTTTT
TRBD2 TRBJ2-1 TRBV20-1 medium-sized CSARTGLAGSYNEQFF TGCAGTGCTAGAACTGGACTAGCGGGATCCTACAATGAGCAGTTCTTC
NA TRBJ1-1 TRBV6-2/TRBV6-3 NA CASSEIGANTEAFF TGTGCCAGCAGTGAAATAGGTGCGAACACTGAAGCTTTCTTT
NA TRBJ2-1 TRBV19 many CASSIGTGSSYNEQFF TGTGCCAGTAGTATAGGCACAGGCAGCTCCTACAATGAGCAGTTCTTC
TRBD2 TRBJ2-3 TRBV11-2 NA CASSLREGTDTQYF TGTGCCAGCAGCTTACGGGAGGGGACAGATACGCAGTATTTT
TRBD1 TRBJ1-5 TRBV20-1 NA CSAREAGGAGNQPQHF TGCAGTGCTAGAGAAGCAGGGGGCGCCGGCAATCAGCCCCAGCATTTT
TRBD1 TRBJ1-2 TRBV6-1 medium-sized CASSPGGSGYGYTF TGTGCCAGCAGTCCAGGGGGCAGCGGCTATGGCTACACCTTC
TRBD2 TRBJ2-1 TRBV6-1 medium-sized CASRPSGMSYNEQFF TGTGCCAGCAGACCTAGCGGGATGTCCTACAATGAGCAGTTCTTC